This TCR beta chain was captured by sequencing in a study of cytomegalovirus exposure and HLA in healthy donors. Overall study context: Of all 400 or so donors who were genotyped, about 80% belonged to the Caucasian-associated ancestry cluster.

There are 14 residues in the CDR3. Per the germline V gene, CDR1 is SGHTA and CDR2 is FQGTGA. V was trimmed by 5 bases and J by 2 bases, leaving 12 bases between them. Overall study findings and caveats: For most subjects, TCR beta sequences were reported to predict HLA-A and HLA-B alleles with accuracy.

About this clone: Its antigen is still unknown.

PCR primers comprised 60 Vbeta and 13 Jbeta primers. Some clones are missing from TCRdb's copy, which holds only in-frame ones; the method was immunoSEQ multiplex PCR. The sample contains fewer than 100,000 clones, approximately 79% of which appear only once. The source is a female donor in good health and CMV-seronegative. Sequenced sample: PBMCs. This chain connects TRBV7-3 to TRBJ1-2; D call uncertain. CDR3 in amino acids: CASSPSGGNYGYTF. CDR3 coding DNA: TGTGCCAGCAGCCCTTCGGGAGGGAACTATGGCTACACCTTC.